This entry lists 20 T cell receptor beta chains sequenced from one sample in a study of shared clonotypes between healthy human individuals. The method was immunoSEQ multiplex PCR; TCRdb's version includes in-frame clones alone and lacks a portion of them. The sample lists around 2,000,000 clones, roughly 95% seen once, with roughly 1% in the top ten. Naive CD8 populations comprised CD45RO-negative cells positively selected for CCR7, excluding terminally differentiated effector memory CD45RA+ cells. Source material: naive CD8+ T cells sorted from blood. The receptors originated from a man younger than 35 in good health.

The genes are TRBV7-6 and TRBJ1-6, with a possible D match to TRBD1 (5 bases). Trimming removed 5 bases at V and 13 bases at J, with 21 bases between. In germline, CDR1 is SGHVS, CDR2 FNYEAQ. The CDR3 spans 15 residues. The CDR3 reads CASSPREGLTFPLHF. CDR3 bases: TGTGCCAGCAGCCCCCGGGAGGGACTGACATTCCCCCTCCACTTT.

The rearrangement joins TRBV7-9 to TRBJ2-3, with 10 bases matching TRBD2. V lost 3 bases to trimming and J lost 6 bases; unmatched junction nucleotides: 12. The CDR3 is 17 amino acids. The germline gives CDR1 SEHNR, CDR2 FQNEAQ (reference sequence). The CDR3 is CASSLSLAGVRGDTQYF. As DNA, the CDR3 is TGTGCCAGCAGCTTGAGTCTAGCGGGGGTACGAGGGGATACGCAGTATTTT.

The CDR3 spells CASSAGSPPLHF. Here the CDR3 DNA reads TGTGCCAGCAGCGCAGGGTCTCCACCCCTCCACTTT. The chain is built from TRBV9 and TRBJ1-6; D is possibly TRBD1 (5 bases). This CDR3 region has 12 residues. CDR1 SGDLS and CDR2 YYNGEE come from the germline V gene. V lost 3 bases to trimming and J lost 11 bases, with 9 bases between them.

V usage is TRBV4-1 and J usage is TRBJ1-5; 9 bases map to TRBD1. CDR1 is MGHRA, CDR2 YSYEKL, per germline. The CDR3 is 16 residues long. With V trimmed by 1 base and J by 4 bases, 5 bases remained unmatched. The CDR3 protein is CASSQVPGQGNQPQHF. The CDR3, as DNA: TGCGCCAGCAGCCAAGTTCCGGGACAGGGAAATCAGCCCCAGCATTTT.

The chain is built from TRBV6-6 and TRBJ2-7, with 8 bases aligning to TRBD2. CDR3 length: 13 amino acids. The V gene end was trimmed by 6 bases and the J gene end by 4 bases; junction bases not matched to a gene: 5. In germline, CDR1 is MNHNY, CDR2 SVGAGI (reference sequence). The CDR3 loop reads CASRSGGPYEQYF. The CDR3 DNA sequence: TGTGCCAGCAGAAGCGGGGGCCCTTACGAGCAGTACTTC.

V usage is TRBV5-1 and J usage is TRBJ2-7, with TRBD1 as a possible D gene (5 bases). Trimming removed 0 bases from V and 0 bases from J, with 10 bases in between. The CDR3 consists of 15 residues. The germline V gene encodes CDR1 SGHRS and CDR2 YFSETQ. This chain's CDR3 is CASSLGQSFSYEQYF. The CDR3 coding sequence is TGCGCCAGCAGCTTGGGACAGTCTTTCTCCTACGAGCAGTACTTC.

On this clone itself: This CDR3 is also generated by other DNA sequences in the sample. V gene TRBV7-9 combines with J gene TRBJ1-5, with D uncertain. The CDR3 sequence is 16 residues long. Trimming took 0 bases from V and 4 from J, leaving 13 bases between them. CDR1 is SEHNR, CDR2 FQNEAQ, per germline (reference sequence). CDR3 sequence: CASSLATGVGNQPQHF. CDR3 coding DNA: TGTGCCAGCAGCTTAGCGACCGGGGTGGGTAATCAGCCCCAGCATTTT.

The rearrangement links TRBV7-6 to TRBJ1-1; D possibly corresponds to TRBD1 (5 bases). This CDR3 contains 17 residues. Trimming took 1 base from V and 4 from J, leaving 19 bases between them. In germline, CDR1 is SGHVS, CDR2 FNYEAQ. The DNA for the CDR3 is TGTGCCAGCAGCTTAGTGGTCGGTAGGGACGGGAGCACTGAAGCTTTCTTT. Its protein product is CASSLVVGRDGSTEAFF.

This chain links TRBV9 with TRBJ2-1; possibly TRBD1 for D (6 bases). The germline V gene has CDR1 SGDLS and CDR2 YYNGEE. Between the trimmed V and J ends, which lost 2 bases and 8 bases, there was a span of 11 bases. The CDR3 runs to 13 residues. This chain's CDR3 is CASSVTPGDEQFF. The CDR3 nucleotides are TGTGCCAGCAGCGTGACTCCAGGGGATGAGCAGTTCTTC.

The chain combines TRBV5-8 with TRBJ2-7; TRBD1 matches 10 bases. This CDR3 region has 14 residues. Germline V gene sequence: CDR1 SGHTS, CDR2 YDEGEE. V was pared by 5 bases and J by 3 bases, with 5 bases of the junction left unmatched. CDR3: CASSPTGGVYEQYF. The CDR3 DNA sequence: TGTGCCAGCAGTCCGACAGGGGGCGTCTACGAGCAGTACTTC.

The chain links TRBV7-9 to TRBJ2-3, with 10 bases lining up with TRBD2. This CDR3 spans 16 amino acids. V gave up 4 bases and J gave up 2 bases; unmatched junction bases: 6. CDR1 and CDR2 (germline): SEHNR, FQNEAQ (reference sequence). CDR3 loop: CASSWRTSGNTDTQYF. Here the CDR3 DNA reads TGTGCCAGCAGCTGGAGGACTAGCGGTAACACAGATACGCAGTATTTT.

The V gene is TRBV6-1, the J gene TRBJ1-3; TRBD1 matches at 7 bases. The CDR3 covers 15 residues. After removal of 8 bases from V and 0 bases from J, the junction contained 7 bases not matched to a gene. Germline CDR1 is MNHNS and CDR2 is SASEGT. In nucleotides, the CDR3 is TGTGCCAGCGGCGACAGGGTTGACTCTGGAAACACCATATATTTT. This sequence encodes CASGDRVDSGNTIYF.

The chain uses TRBV6-5 and TRBJ2-7; D is undetermined. The CDR3 covers 12 residues. V dropped 4 bases and J dropped 5 bases, with 9 bases sitting between them. Germline values: CDR1 MNHEY, CDR2 SVGAGI. The CDR3 here is CASSSSNDEQYF. DNA of the CDR3: TGTGCCAGCAGTTCCTCAAACGACGAGCAGTACTTC.

The chain couples TRBV27 to TRBJ2-7; 9 positions agree with TRBD2. With 6 bases clipped from V and 2 bases from J, the junction kept 11 bases outside the gene matches. The CDR3 spans 16 residues. The germline CDR1 and CDR2 sequences are MNHEY and SMNVEV (reference sequence). The CDR3 nucleotides read TGTGCCAGCAGCCCATCAGCGGGGGGTATTGCCTACGAGCAGTACTTC. This gives the protein CASSPSAGGIAYEQYF.

The gene calls are TRBV5-6 and TRBJ1-2; D possibly corresponds to TRBD1 (5 bases). This CDR3 contains 16 residues. Germline V gene lookup returns CDR1 SGHDT and CDR2 YYEEEE. V was cut by 4 bases and J by 4 bases, with 20 bases left in between. The CDR3 region has the DNA TGTGCCAGCAGCCCCGCGGGGACGGCAATAATCTATGGCTACACCTTC. Amino acids: CASSPAGTAIIYGYTF.

The chain joins TRBV9 to TRBJ2-2; D tentatively fits TRBD1 or TRBD2 (6 bases each). The length of the CDR3 is 14 residues. V lost 3 bases, J lost 4 bases, and 10 bases lay in between. The germline gives CDR1 SGDLS, CDR2 YYNGEE. This CDR3 is CASSAGGSTGELFF. DNA for the CDR3: TGTGCCAGCAGCGCCGGGGGCAGCACCGGGGAGCTGTTTTTT.

This clone has a single count. The V call is TRBV18, the J call TRBJ2-1; D not resolved. This CDR3 is built from 14 residues. From germline, CDR1 is KGHSH and CDR2 LQKENI. Trimming stripped 2 bases from V and 6 bases from J, with 11 bases between. The chain's CDR3 is CASSPADGLNEQFF. The CDR3, as DNA: TGTGCCAGCTCACCAGCTGACGGGCTCAATGAGCAGTTCTTC.

This rearrangement joins TRBV27 to TRBJ2-7; D remains unclear. Germline-derived CDR1 and CDR2 are MNHEY and SMNVEV (reference sequence). Trimming stripped 4 bases from V and 2 bases from J, with 6 bases between. The CDR3 length is 12 residues. The CDR3 coding sequence is TGTGCCAGCAGTTCCGAGACCTACGAGCAGTACTTC. This gives the protein CASSSETYEQYF.

The chain recombines TRBV21-1 with TRBJ1-2; the table's D gene call, TRBD1, was not cross checked with the DNA. TRBV21-1 is listed as a pseudogene. The CDR3 runs 14 residues. CDR3 sequence: CASSIPGHHYGYTF. Here the CDR3 DNA reads TGTGCCAGCAGCATTCCGGGACACCACTATGGCTACACCTTC.

This rearrangement joins TRBV10-3 to TRBJ2-3, with 7 positions matching TRBD2. Germline V gene data show CDR1 as ENHRY and CDR2 as SYGVKD. With V trimmed by 6 bases and J by 1 base, 4 bases remained unmatched. The CDR3 covers 14 residues. As DNA, the CDR3 is TGTGCCATCAGACTAGCGTTTGGCACAGATACGCAGTATTTT. Protein product: CAIRLAFGTDTQYF.